These T cell receptor beta chains were read from a single sample in a study of blood T cell repertoires in COVID-19. Libraries were prepared by immunoSEQ multiplex PCR; TCRdb keeps only in-frame clonotypes and omits some of them. This sample has around 340,000 clones, with approximately 89% found just once. The specimen sequenced was peripheral blood. The receptors originated from a woman in her sixties or seventies with COVID-19, enrolled during active disease. Both conserved end residues are part of each CDR3. The D gene is left open where the match is weak. Part of the rows lack a size; the others show once, few, many or a class for expanded clones.

len	d_gene	v_gene	j_gene	abundance	CDR3nt	CDR3aa
17	TRBD2	TRBV12-5	TRBJ2-5	-	TGTGCTAGTGGTTTGGCGGCTAGCGGGGCCTTCCAAGAGACCCAGTACTTC	CASGLAASGAFQETQYF
16	TRBD2	TRBV13	TRBJ2-1	-	TGTGCCAGCAGCTTAGTGGCGGGGGATGCCTACAATGAGCAGTTCTTC	CASSLVAGDAYNEQFF
14	-	TRBV6-6	TRBJ2-2	-	TGTGCCAGCAGCCAGATTGAGGACACCGGGGAGCTGTTTTTT	CASSQIEDTGELFF
16	-	TRBV18	TRBJ2-4	-	TGTGCCAGCTCACCACCGGTGAGGGGGAAGGGAAACATTCAGTACTTC	CASSPPVRGKGNIQYF
15	-	TRBV6-5	TRBJ1-4	-	TGTGCCAGCAGTTACCAGGCTTCAGGGGAGGGAAAACTGTTTTTT	CASSYQASGEGKLFF
14	-	TRBV6-6	TRBJ1-4	-	TGTGCCAGCAGTTACCGAGGGATGGATGAAAAACTGTTTTTT	CASSYRGMDEKLFF
14	-	TRBV5-1	TRBJ1-1	few	TGCGCCAGCAGCTTGAGTCAGGGGCCGCTTGGAGCTTTCTTT	CASSLSQGPLGAFF
15	TRBD2	TRBV3-1/TRBV3-2	TRBJ2-2	few	TGTGCCAGCAGCGGGTGGGGGGGATCCACCGGGGAGCTGTTTTTT	CASSGWGGSTGELFF
15	-	TRBV5-1	TRBJ2-2	-	TGCGCCAGCAGCTTCGGACAGCCGAACACCGGGGAGCTGTTTTTT	CASSFGQPNTGELFF
14	-	TRBV6-5	TRBJ1-2	once	TGTGCCAGCACCCACGACGGGACTGTTCCCGGCTACACCTTC	CASTHDGTVPGYTF
12	TRBD1	TRBV28	TRBJ1-2	-	TGTGCCAGCTACAGGGGTTCTTATGGCTACACCTTC	CASYRGSYGYTF
13	-	TRBV18	TRBJ2-7	-	TGTGCCAGCTCCCGGACACAGGCCTACGAGCAGTACTTC	CASSRTQAYEQYF
16	TRBD1	TRBV5-4	TRBJ2-7	-	TGTGCCAGCAGCACGAGATCCGGGACAGCATACCTCGAGCAGTACTTC	CASSTRSGTAYLEQYF
17	TRBD2	TRBV3-1/TRBV3-2	TRBJ2-3	-	TGTGCCAGCAGCCAAGGTCAATCTAGCGGGCAAACAGATACGCAGTATTTT	CASSQGQSSGQTDTQYF
14	-	TRBV18	TRBJ2-2	-	TGTGCCAGCTCACCGGCCCAAAAAACCGGGGAGCTGTTTTTT	CASSPAQKTGELFF
17	-	TRBV27	TRBJ2-2	-	TGTGCCAGCAGTCGGGAGCCCCTAAAGTTGAACACCGGGGAGCTGTTTTTT	CASSREPLKLNTGELFF
13	-	TRBV9	TRBJ1-2	-	TGTGCCAGCAGCGTTTCAGGGGCCTATGGCTACACCTTC	CASSVSGAYGYTF
13	-	TRBV6-1	TRBJ1-4	-	TGTGCCAGCAGTGACCGGGAGAATGAAAAACTGTTTTTT	CASSDRENEKLFF
13	TRBD2	TRBV6-1	TRBJ2-7	-	TGTGCCAGCAGTGAAGTAGAGGGAGCGGGGGTGTACTTC	CASSEVEGAGVYF
15	TRBD2	TRBV5-4	TRBJ2-7	-	TGTGCCAGCAGCCCGGCGGGGGGCGAAGCCTACGAGCAGTACTTC	CASSPAGGEAYEQYF
17	-	TRBV7-3	TRBJ1-1	-	TGTGCCAGCAGCTTAACCACGGGTGCCGGTTTGGGCACTGAAGCTTTCTTT	CASSLTTGAGLGTEAFF
13	-	TRBV28	TRBJ1-1	-	TGTGCCAGCAATCCTCAGGGGAACACTGAAGCTTTCTTT	CASNPQGNTEAFF
14	TRBD2	TRBV6-6	TRBJ2-5	-	TGTGCCAGCAGTTACGGCGGGGGGAGGGAGACCCAGTACTTC	CASSYGGGRETQYF
15	TRBD2	TRBV7-3	TRBJ2-2	-	TGTGCCAGCAGCTTAAAAAGGACTAGCGACGGGGAGCTGTTTTTT	CASSLKRTSDGELFF
14	TRBD2	TRBV6-5	TRBJ2-3	-	TGTGCCAGCAGGCCGGGACTAGACTCAGATACGCAGTATTTT	CASRPGLDSDTQYF
14	-	TRBV21-1	TRBJ2-7	-	TGTGCCAGCAGCAATAGGGGCGCCCTCTACGAGCAGTACTTC	CASSNRGALYEQYF
14	TRBD1	TRBV5-1	TRBJ2-7	-	TGCGCCAGCAGCTTACAGGGGGGTCTTACCGAGCAGTACTTC	CASSLQGGLTEQYF
13	TRBD1	TRBV19	TRBJ1-5	-	TGTGCCAGTAAAAGACAGGGGAATCAGCCCCAGCATTTT	CASKRQGNQPQHF
13	-	TRBV6-5	TRBJ2-7	-	TGTGCCAGCAGTCTCGCAGGGCGATACGAGCAGTACTTC	CASSLAGRYEQYF
13	-	TRBV3-1/TRBV3-2	TRBJ1-2	-	TGTGCCAGCAGCCAGAGAGCTAACTATGGCTACACCTTC	CASSQRANYGYTF
13	-	TRBV11-2	TRBJ1-1	few	TGTGCCAGCAGCTTAGGATTGGGGCAGGAAGCTTTCTTT	CASSLGLGQEAFF